This passage covers 26 T cell receptor beta chains from one sample sequenced in a study of cytomegalovirus exposure and HLA in healthy donors. The PCR made use of 60 Vbeta and 13 Jbeta primers. Data came from immunoSEQ multiplex PCR; TCRdb stores just in-frame clones and leaves some out. The sample has 200,000 to 250,000 clones, more than 85% seen once. Sequenced material: PBMCs. These receptors were taken from a young woman in good health and CMV-seronegative.

This clone was counted once. V usage is TRBV4-2 and J usage is TRBJ2-7; TRBD2 is a possible D gene (5 bases). V lost 1 base and J 3 bases, leaving 19 bases between the germline ends. The CDR3 runs to 17 residues. Germline V gene data show CDR1 as LGHNA and CDR2 as YNFKEQ. CDR3 coding DNA: TGTGCCAGCAGCCAAGCCCCCCTCGCCAGCGGAGACTACGAGCAGTACTTC. It encodes CASSQAPLASGDYEQYF.

The V and J genes are TRBV4-2 and TRBJ2-5; D perhaps matches TRBD1 (5 bases). This CDR3 contains 15 residues. V shed 1 base and J shed 3 bases, with 12 bases lying between them. CDR1 LGHNA and CDR2 YNFKEQ come from the germline V gene. The DNA for the CDR3 is TGTGCCAGCAGCCAAGTAGGGCAGGGTGAAGAGACCCAGTACTTC. Translating it yields CASSQVGQGEETQYF.

The CDR3 coding sequence is TGTGCCAGCAGCGCAAGACTAGCGGGGTACACCGGGGAGCTGTTTTTT. Its protein is CASSARLAGYTGELFF. The chain carries TRBV13 and TRBJ2-2; TRBD2 aligns across 11 bases. Trimming took 5 bases from V and 3 from J; bases not matched to a gene: 5. Germline assignment: CDR1 PRHDT and CDR2 FYEKMQ (reference sequence). The CDR3 has 16 residues.

This sequence joins TRBV4-3 and TRBJ1-2, with D possibly TRBD1 on 5 matching bases. Trimming removed 0 bases from V and 6 bases from J, with 14 bases in between. The CDR3 consists of 15 residues. Germline CDR1 and CDR2: LGHNA and YSLEER. Written as DNA, the CDR3 is TGCGCCAGCAGCCAAGATCTGGGAGGGGTCGATGGCTACACCTTC. Translating gives CASSQDLGGVDGYTF.

The chain joins TRBV30 to TRBJ2-1, with TRBD2 identical over 7 bases. The J segment lost 14 bases and the V segment lost 2 bases, leaving 12 bases of the junction unmatched. The CDR3 is 13 residues long. Germline CDR1 and CDR2: GTSNPN and SVGIG (reference sequence). The DNA for the CDR3 is TGTGCCTGGAGTTACGGGGGAGGGCGAGACGAGTTCTTC. Its protein is CAWSYGGGRDEFF.

The rearrangement joins TRBV6-1 to TRBJ2-3; 7 positions agree with TRBD1. The CDR3 has 15 residues. V trimming: 6 bases; J trimming: 3 bases; junction bases outside the gene matches: 9. Germline-derived CDR1 and CDR2 are MNHNS and SASEGT. The CDR3 region is CASRETGTVTDTQYF. CDR3 nucleotide sequence: TGTGCCAGCAGAGAAACGGGGACAGTTACAGATACGCAGTATTTT.

The rearrangement joins TRBV6-5 to TRBJ1-5; D is unclear. The V end was cut by 7 bases, the J end by 0 bases, with 10 bases between. Germline lookup yields CDR1 MNHEY and CDR2 SVGAGI. The CDR3 has 14 amino acids. The CDR3 nucleotides read TGTGCCAGCACCCCCGCCTATAGCAATCAGCCCCAGCATTTT. This sequence encodes CASTPAYSNQPQHF.

V usage is TRBV19 and J usage is TRBJ2-4; tentatively, D is TRBD2 (5 bases). Germline V gene sequence: CDR1 LNHDA, CDR2 SQIVND (reference sequence). The CDR3 has 15 amino acids. Trimming left V 3 bases short and J 8 bases short, with 17 bases between. The CDR3 loop is CASSIGLLYSDIQYF. The CDR3 DNA follows: TGTGCCAGTAGTATTGGCCTCCTATATAGCGACATTCAGTACTTC. The full variable domain, rest sourced from reference TRBV19 and TRBJ2-4, is DGGITQSPKYLFRKEGQNVTLSCEQNLNHDAMYWYRQDPGQGLRLIYYSQIVNDFQKGDIAEGYSVSREKKESFPLTVTSAQKNPTAFYLCASSIGLLYSDIQYFGAGTRLSVL.

The chain has TRBV7-9 and TRBJ1-2, with D unresolved. Deletions cut 3 bases from V and 8 bases from J, with 16 bases between. CDR1 SEHNR and CDR2 FQNEAQ come from the germline V gene (reference sequence). CDR3 size: 14 residues. The CDR3 sequence is CASSFFTGGSGYTF. As DNA, the CDR3 is TGTGCCAGCAGCTTTTTTACGGGAGGGTCCGGCTACACCTTC. Full variable domain (outside the CDR3, taken from reference TRBV7-9 and TRBJ1-2): DTGVSQNPRHKITKRGQNVTFRCDPISEHNRLYWYRQTLGQGPEFLTYFQNEAQLEKSRLLSDRFSAERPKGSFSTLEIQRTEQGDSAMYLCASSFFTGGSGYTFGSGTRLTVV.

This rearrangement joins TRBV10-3 to TRBJ1-5, with unresolved D. The CDR3 runs to 16 residues. Germline V gene sequence: CDR1 ENHRY, CDR2 SYGVKD. V lost 0 bases, J lost 0 bases, and 9 bases lay in between. Written as DNA, the CDR3 is TGTGCCATCAGTGAGTCGGTGGGAGTTAGCAATCAGCCCCAGCATTTT. Its protein is CAISESVGVSNQPQHF.

V is TRBV7-9 and J is TRBJ1-2; D uncertain. The CDR3 is 14 residues long. CDR1 is SEHNR, CDR2 FQNEAQ, per germline (reference sequence). The V end lost 1 base, the J end lost 0 bases, and 6 bases lay between the germline ends. The DNA of the CDR3 is TGTGCCAGCAGCTTAGTCACTGCTAACTATGGCTACACCTTC. Its translation is CASSLVTANYGYTF.

In this sample, this clone turned up once. This sequence joins TRBV30 and TRBJ2-7; the D is unclear. There are 12 residues in the CDR3. V lost 6 bases and J 6 bases, leaving 15 bases between the germline ends. CDR1 and CDR2 from the germline V gene are GTSNPN and SVGIG (reference sequence). CDR3 sequence (DNA): TGTGCCTGCCATGGCGGCTCGGTCGAGCAGTACTTC. Its protein product is CACHGGSVEQYF.

The V gene is TRBV6-1, the J gene TRBJ1-3; no reliable D call. The V and J ends lost 3 bases and 0 bases respectively, with 6 bases between them. The V gene's germline CDR1 is MNHNS and CDR2 SASEGT. The CDR3 sequence is 14 residues long. CDR3 sequence: CASSDLSSGNTIYF. Here the CDR3 DNA reads TGTGCCAGCAGTGACCTCAGCTCTGGAAACACCATATATTTT.

The chain couples TRBV11-1 to TRBJ2-7, with 9 bases identical to TRBD1. CDR3 length equals 15 residues. J was trimmed by 6 bases and V by 0 bases; bases with no gene match: 6. Germline lookup yields CDR1 SGHAT and CDR2 FQDESV (reference sequence). CDR3 coding DNA: TGTGCCAGCAGCTTAGCGCGGGGGACAGGGTCCGAGCAGTACTTC. Residues: CASSLARGTGSEQYF.

J is TRBJ1-1 and V is TRBV27; D is perhaps TRBD1 (5 bases). This CDR3 is 13 amino acids long. Germline V gives CDR1 MNHEY, CDR2 SMNVEV (reference sequence). Trimming removed 6 bases at V and 4 bases at J, with 12 bases between. The CDR3 protein is CASRHSGGTEAFF. The CDR3 region has the DNA TGTGCCAGCAGGCACTCGGGGGGCACTGAAGCTTTCTTT.

Written as DNA, the CDR3 is TGTGCCAGCAGTCTCGGGACAGGGTTCTACGAGCAGTACTTC. As protein: CASSLGTGFYEQYF. The chain employs TRBV6-5 and TRBJ2-7, with 9 bases aligning to TRBD1. This CDR3 spans 14 amino acids. The V gene end was trimmed by 5 bases and the J gene end by 3 bases; junction bases not matched to a gene: 5. Looked up from germline, CDR1 is MNHEY and CDR2 is SVGAGI.

The chain combines TRBV7-8 with TRBJ1-2, with D perhaps matching TRBD1 (6 bases). Germline V CDR1 and CDR2: SGHVS, FQNEAQ. The length of the CDR3 is 15 residues. V was clipped by 1 base and J by 8 bases, with 17 bases between them. CDR3: CASSLEWTEKSGYTF. In DNA form, the CDR3 reads TGTGCCAGCAGCTTAGAGTGGACAGAGAAGTCGGGCTACACCTTC. Variable domain in full (rest from reference TRBV7-8 and TRBJ1-2): GAGVSQSPRYKVAKRGQDVALRCDPISGHVSLFWYQQALGQGPEFLTYFQNEAQLDKSGLPSDRFFAERPEGSVSTLKIQRTQQEDSAVYLCASSLEWTEKSGYTFGSGTRLTVV.

A single count supports this clone. The chain employs TRBV4-3 and TRBJ1-1; the D gene is possibly TRBD1 (5 bases). Trimming removed 6 bases at V and 0 bases at J, with 8 bases between. CDR3 length: 13 amino acids. Looked up from germline, CDR1 is LGHNA and CDR2 is YSLEER. CDR3 bases: TGCGCCAGCAGGTCAGGGATGAACACTGAAGCTTTCTTT. Its protein is CASRSGMNTEAFF.

This chain uses TRBV7-9 with TRBJ1-5; D remains ambiguous. Deletions cut 5 bases from V and 3 bases from J, with 11 bases between. This CDR3 comprises 14 residues. Germline CDR1 and CDR2: SEHNR and FQNEAQ (reference sequence). CDR3 bases: TGTGCCAGCAGCGTAACAGCCTCCAATCAGCCCCAGCATTTT. Protein sequence: CASSVTASNQPQHF.

This sequence joins TRBV14 and TRBJ2-7, with 8 positions matching TRBD2. The V segment lost 6 bases and the J segment 0 bases; nucleotides outside the gene matches: 7. The CDR3 spans 15 residues. Per the germline V gene, CDR1 is SGHDN and CDR2 is FVKESK. CDR3 sequence reads: CASRSTSESSYEQYF. CDR3 coding DNA: TGTGCCAGCAGATCGACTAGCGAGAGCTCCTACGAGCAGTACTTC.

The chain is built from TRBV7-9 and TRBJ2-3; 7 nucleotides agree with TRBD2. Germline lookup yields CDR1 SEHNR and CDR2 FQNEAQ (reference sequence). This CDR3 has 15 residues. V gave up 0 bases and J gave up 2 bases; unmatched junction bases: 2. The CDR3 bases are TGTGCCAGCAGCTTAGCGACTAGCTCCACAGATACGCAGTATTTT. It is translated as CASSLATSSTDTQYF.

This clone showed up just once. The rearrangement links TRBV27 to TRBJ2-1; D is uncertain. With 4 bases removed from V and 8 bases from J, the gap between germline ends came to 18 bases. The length of the CDR3 is 15 residues. Germline-derived CDR1 and CDR2 are MNHEY and SMNVEV (reference sequence). CDR3 coding DNA: TGTGCCAGCAGTTCTAGACTTATAATACACGATGAGCAGTTCTTC. Encoded protein: CASSSRLIIHDEQFF.

The CDR3 is CASSTGLAGLGNIQYF. The CDR3 nucleotides read TGCGCCAGCAGCACCGGACTAGCGGGGTTGGGAAACATTCAGTACTTC. This chain links TRBV4-1 with TRBJ2-4, with 12 bases lining up with TRBD2. CDR3 length: 16 amino acids. V shed 5 bases and J 6 bases; nucleotides not matched to a gene: 8. The germline V gene has CDR1 MGHRA and CDR2 YSYEKL.

The V gene is TRBV27, the J gene TRBJ2-2; 16 bases align to TRBD2. The CDR3 is made up of 18 amino acids. The germline gives CDR1 MNHEY, CDR2 SMNVEV (reference sequence). V was pared by 6 bases and J by 3 bases, with 7 bases of the junction left unmatched. The CDR3 DNA follows: TGTGCCAGCAGCCTGGGACTAGCGGGAGGGATGGACACCGGGGAGCTGTTTTTT. It codes for CASSLGLAGGMDTGELFF.

The J gene is TRBJ2-1, the V gene TRBV9; TRBD2 matches at 10 bases. CDR3 length: 16 residues. The V segment lost 0 bases and the J segment 10 bases; nucleotides outside the gene matches: 10. Germline CDR1 is SGDLS and CDR2 is YYNGEE. CDR3 sequence reads: CASSVDLAGEFREQFF. DNA of the CDR3: TGTGCCAGCAGCGTAGACCTAGCGGGAGAGTTTAGGGAGCAGTTCTTC.

This chain connects TRBV9 to TRBJ2-1; 15 bases line up with TRBD2. V dropped 3 bases and J dropped 3; count of bases not matched to a gene: 7. The CDR3 sequence is 18 residues long. CDR1 and CDR2 from the germline V gene are SGDLS and YYNGEE. This chain's CDR3 is CASSGGGLAGGVYNEQFF. For the CDR3, the DNA is TGTGCCAGCAGCGGTGGGGGACTAGCGGGGGGAGTCTACAATGAGCAGTTCTTC.